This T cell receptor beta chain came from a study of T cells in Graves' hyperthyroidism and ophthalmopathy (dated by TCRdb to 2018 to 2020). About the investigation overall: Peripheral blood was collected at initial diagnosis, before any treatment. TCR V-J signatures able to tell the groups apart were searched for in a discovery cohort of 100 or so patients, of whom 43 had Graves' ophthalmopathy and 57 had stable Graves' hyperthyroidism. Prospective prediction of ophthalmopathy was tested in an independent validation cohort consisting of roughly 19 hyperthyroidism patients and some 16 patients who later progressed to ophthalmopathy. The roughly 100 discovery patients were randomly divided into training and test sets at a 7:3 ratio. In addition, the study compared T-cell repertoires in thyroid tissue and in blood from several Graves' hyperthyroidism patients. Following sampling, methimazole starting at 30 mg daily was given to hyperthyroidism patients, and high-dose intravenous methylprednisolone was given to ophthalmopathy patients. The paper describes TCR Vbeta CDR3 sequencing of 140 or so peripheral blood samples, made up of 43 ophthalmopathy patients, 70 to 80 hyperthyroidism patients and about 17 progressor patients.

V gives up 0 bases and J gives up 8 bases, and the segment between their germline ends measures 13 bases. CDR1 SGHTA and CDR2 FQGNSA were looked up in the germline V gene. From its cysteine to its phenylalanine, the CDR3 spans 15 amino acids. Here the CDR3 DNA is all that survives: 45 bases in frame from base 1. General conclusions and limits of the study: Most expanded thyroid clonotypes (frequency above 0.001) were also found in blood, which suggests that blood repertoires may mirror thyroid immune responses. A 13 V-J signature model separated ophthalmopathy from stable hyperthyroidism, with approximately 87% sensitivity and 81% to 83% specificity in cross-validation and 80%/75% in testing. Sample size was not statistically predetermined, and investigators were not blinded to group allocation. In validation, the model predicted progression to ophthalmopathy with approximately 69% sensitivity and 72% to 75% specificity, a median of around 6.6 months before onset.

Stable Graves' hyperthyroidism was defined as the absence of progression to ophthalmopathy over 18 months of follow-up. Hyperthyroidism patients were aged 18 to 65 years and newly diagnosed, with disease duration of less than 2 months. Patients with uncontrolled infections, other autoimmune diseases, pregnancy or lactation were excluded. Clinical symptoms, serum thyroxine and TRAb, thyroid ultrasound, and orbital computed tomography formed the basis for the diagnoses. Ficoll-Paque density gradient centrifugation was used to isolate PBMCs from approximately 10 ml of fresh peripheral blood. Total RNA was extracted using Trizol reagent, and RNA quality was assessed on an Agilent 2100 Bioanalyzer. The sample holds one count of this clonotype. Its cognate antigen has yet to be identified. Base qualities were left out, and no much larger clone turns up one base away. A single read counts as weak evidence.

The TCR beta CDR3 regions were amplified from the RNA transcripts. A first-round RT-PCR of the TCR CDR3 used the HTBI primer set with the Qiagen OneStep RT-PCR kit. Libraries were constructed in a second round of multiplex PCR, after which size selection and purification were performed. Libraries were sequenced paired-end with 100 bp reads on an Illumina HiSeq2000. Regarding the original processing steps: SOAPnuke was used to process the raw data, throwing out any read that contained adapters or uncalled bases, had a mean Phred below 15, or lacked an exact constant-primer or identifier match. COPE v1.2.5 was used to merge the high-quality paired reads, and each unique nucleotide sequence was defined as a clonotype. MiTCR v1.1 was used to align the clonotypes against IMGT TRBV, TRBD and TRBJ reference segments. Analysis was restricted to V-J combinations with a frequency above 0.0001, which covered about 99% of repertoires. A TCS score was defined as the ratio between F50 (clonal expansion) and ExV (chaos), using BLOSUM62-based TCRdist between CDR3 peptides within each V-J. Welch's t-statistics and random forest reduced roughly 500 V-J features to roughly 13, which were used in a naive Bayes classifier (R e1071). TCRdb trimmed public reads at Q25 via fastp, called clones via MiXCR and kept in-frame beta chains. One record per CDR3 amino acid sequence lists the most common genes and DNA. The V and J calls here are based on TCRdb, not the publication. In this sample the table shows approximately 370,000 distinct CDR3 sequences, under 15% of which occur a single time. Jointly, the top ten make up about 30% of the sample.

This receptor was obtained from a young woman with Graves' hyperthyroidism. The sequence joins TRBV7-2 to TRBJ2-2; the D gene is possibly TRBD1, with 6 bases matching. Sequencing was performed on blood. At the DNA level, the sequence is TGTGCCAGCAGCTTAGCCGGGACACGAGGGGGGGAGCTGTTTTTT. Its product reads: CASSLAGTRGGELFF.